This is a list of T cell receptor beta chains from one sample in a study of blood T cell repertoires in COVID-19. The assay was immunoSEQ multiplex PCR, and TCRdb's table has in-frame clones only and misses some. This table has around 150,000 clones, 60% to 80% appearing once. Sequenced: PBMCs or T cells enriched from blood (not recorded which). The receptors stem from a woman between 45 and 65 years old who had recovered from COVID-19. The CDR3 runs from the conserved cysteine through the conserved F or W. The D gene is left open where the match is weak. For some rows the clone size is stated as once, few or many, or as a class when expanded; others skip it.

d_call,v_call,j_call,clone_size,cdr3_aa,cdr3_nt
-,TRBV6-6,TRBJ1-1,-,CASRPLGEHTEAFF,TGTGCCAGCAGGCCACTCGGAGAGCACACTGAAGCTTTCTTT
TRBD2,TRBV6-5,TRBJ2-1,once,CASSLTSGSSYNEQFF,TGTGCCAGCAGTTTGACTAGCGGGAGCTCCTACAATGAGCAGTTCTTC
TRBD1,TRBV6-5,TRBJ1-5,-,CASSSDRDQPQHF,TGTGCCAGCAGTTCGGACAGGGATCAGCCCCAGCATTTT
-,TRBV28,TRBJ1-4,-,CATGTGNPEKLFF,TGTGCCACAGGAACAGGGAACCCTGAAAAACTGTTTTTT
TRBD1,TRBV2,TRBJ1-6,few,CASSRQGLRSPLHF,TGTGCCAGCAGTCGACAGGGGCTCCGTTCACCCCTCCACTTT
-,TRBV19,TRBJ1-2,-,CASIPGSFGYGYTF,TGTGCCAGTATCCCAGGTTCATTTGGCTATGGCTACACCTTC
-,TRBV5-6,TRBJ1-2,-,CASSLFRVRNYGYTF,TGTGCCAGCAGCTTATTCAGGGTTAGGAACTATGGCTACACCTTC
TRBD2,TRBV11-3,TRBJ2-3,-,CASSRTSGGTDTQYF,TGTGCCAGCAGCCGAACTAGCGGGGGCACAGATACGCAGTATTTT
TRBD1,TRBV11-3,TRBJ2-3,-,CASSQGTGVTDTQYF,TGTGCCAGCAGCCAAGGGACAGGGGTGACAGATACGCAGTATTTT
TRBD1,TRBV5-1,TRBJ2-2,-,CASSWGGQGNTGELFF,TGCGCCAGCAGCTGGGGGGGACAGGGGAACACCGGGGAGCTGTTTTTT
TRBD1,TRBV5-6,TRBJ1-6,-,CASSAGTGGGNSPLHF,TGTGCCAGCAGCGCTGGGACAGGGGGCGGTAATTCACCCCTCCACTTT
TRBD1,TRBV2,TRBJ2-5,-,CASSPDRGMAQETQYF,TGTGCCAGCAGTCCAGACAGGGGGATGGCACAAGAGACCCAGTACTTC
-,TRBV7-2,TRBJ2-5,-,CASSLARVNAQYF,TGTGCCAGCAGCTTAGCGCGGGTTAATGCCCAGTACTTC
-,TRBV30,TRBJ1-2,-,CAWSRGANYGYTF,TGTGCCTGGAGTAGAGGAGCTAACTATGGCTACACCTTC
-,TRBV3-1/TRBV3-2,TRBJ2-5,once,CASSRDTIRETQYF,TGTGCCAGCAGCCGGGACACGATTAGGGAGACCCAGTACTTC
-,TRBV5-8,TRBJ2-6,-,CASSRNRVTSGANVLTF,TGTGCCAGCAGCCGGAACAGGGTTACCTCTGGGGCCAACGTCCTGACTTTC
-,TRBV7-2,TRBJ1-6,once,CASSARGPPLHF,TGTGCCAGCAGCGCCCGAGGGCCACCCCTCCACTTT
-,TRBV28,TRBJ2-6,-,CASRLGGANVLTF,TGTGCCAGCAGGCTCGGGGGGGCCAACGTCCTGACTTTC
-,TRBV14,TRBJ2-1,-,CASSPPIRWETQFF,TGTGCCAGCAGCCCTCCAATAAGGTGGGAGACACAGTTCTTC
TRBD1,TRBV9,TRBJ1-3,-,CASSVETGGRNTIYF,TGTGCCAGCAGCGTAGAGACAGGGGGCCGAAACACCATATATTTT
-,TRBV6-5,TRBJ1-2,-,CASRTGAAANYGYTF,TGTGCCAGCAGAACGGGAGCGGCTGCTAACTATGGCTACACCTTC
TRBD2,TRBV27,TRBJ2-4,-,CASSSSFSAGGSKNIQYF,TGTGCCAGCAGTTCCTCCTTCTCAGCGGGAGGATCCAAAAACATTCAGTACTTC
-,TRBV3-1/TRBV3-2,TRBJ1-6,-,CASSQLSDSPLHF,TGTGCCAGCAGCCAGTTGTCGGATTCACCCCTCCACTTT
-,TRBV11-3,TRBJ1-1,-,CASSLGRSRLNTEAFF,TGTGCCAGCAGCTTAGGTAGGAGCAGACTGAACACTGAAGCTTTCTTT
TRBD2,TRBV9,TRBJ2-3,-,CASSVGLAGGSITDTQYF,TGTGCCAGCAGCGTAGGTCTAGCGGGGGGCTCCATCACAGATACGCAGTATTTT
-,TRBV11-2,TRBJ1-1,-,CASSRGHYLNTEAFF,TGTGCCAGCAGCCGAGGCCACTACTTGAACACTGAAGCTTTCTTT